This TCR beta chain was captured in a study of T cells after yellow fever vaccination (dated by TCRdb to between 2018 and 2021). As for the study more broadly: Libraries from fractions with low cell numbers were prepared with the SMART-Seq v4 Ultra Low Input RNA kit. To track T-cell clones before and after primary and booster YFV17D yellow fever vaccination, bulk TCR alpha and beta repertoires were sequenced longitudinally. Two healthy male donors, one aged 18 to 29 and one aged 30 to 40 years, were included in the cohort. Bulk PBMC replicates and cell subsets were isolated from blood drawn at multiple timepoints before and after both primary and secondary immunization. Study-level results and caveats: The study included only a couple of donors, which limits how far the findings can be generalized. FACS-sorted repertoires could contain abundant contaminating clonotypes from the bulk population, so computational filtering was required. A small fraction of clonotypes appeared in both the CD4 and CD8 compartments, likely as a result of convergent recombination. Compared with the primary T-cell response, the secondary T-cell response was weaker but faster, peaking on day 5 rather than day 15. After the booster, most of the clones that had expanded following primary vaccination were detected again (around 97% of CD4 and around 88% of CD8), which suggests that memory was broadly maintained.

TCR cDNA was made using 5'RACE template switching, a step that added a universal primer site and unique molecular identifiers. Priming of cDNA synthesis was performed from both the TCR alpha and TCR beta constant segments. Library amplification involved two PCR steps, and the second step added sample barcodes and sequencing adapters. Sequencing of libraries was done on Illumina HiSeq 2500 (2x100 bp) or NovaSeq (2x150 bp). In the paper's pipeline: Reads were demultiplexed and collapsed into UMI consensus sequences with MIGEC, and V(D)J alignment was performed with MiXCR. Using edgeR on replicate PBMC samples, clonotypes were called vaccine-responding if FDR was below 0.01 and the log2 fold change was above 5 up to day 15. Each bulk clonotype was labeled CD4 or CD8 based on which sequenced repertoire, CD4 or CD8, contained the clonotype at higher abundance. The public sequencing data were trimmed at Q25 with fastp and processed into clonotypes with MiXCR by TCRdb, which kept only in-frame beta chains. Every CDR3 protein is listed once, alongside the most common genes and DNA of its rows. For this entry, the V and J calls and clone size follow TCRdb and not the study's own pipeline. This sample lists 110,000 or so distinct CDR3 sequences; around 7.2% were detected once. The biggest ten clones account for 2.5% to 3.5% of the sample.

This clonotype was counted ten times or more. Its specific antigen is unknown. Per-base qualities were not stored, and no clone one base away is much larger. Measured from the cysteine to the phenylalanine, the CDR3 is 14 residues long. Of the read, only the CDR3 DNA is kept; its 42 bases are in frame from base 1. From a lookup of the germline V gene, CDR1 and CDR2 are SGHRS and YFSETQ. A distance of 14 bases separates the germline ends of V and J, which lose 4 bases and 3 bases respectively. The treatment or condition label corresponds to: live attenuated yellow fever vaccine strain. PBMCs were isolated from peripheral blood using a standard Ficoll-Paque protocol. CD4 and CD8 T-cell fractions were isolated with Dynabeads CD4 and CD8 positive selection kits. TriZol was used to extract RNA from bulk PBMCs, from CD4 and CD8 fractions, and from dextramer-positive and dextramer-negative fractions.

The specimen was CD4+ T cells sorted from PBMCs, collected roughly 45 days after the first yellow fever vaccination. The receptor comes from a man in his late teens or twenties who received the YFV17D yellow fever vaccine. Recombination linked TRBV5-1 to TRBJ2-7; the D segment may tentatively be TRBD1 or TRBD2, each giving 5 matched bases. The DNA sequence is as follows: TGCGCCAGCAGCGGACCGGGACGGAACTACGAGCAGTACTTC. Its protein product is CASSGPGRNYEQYF. Joined to the reference TRBV5-1 and TRBJ2-7 proteins, this CDR3 gives the full variable domain: KAGVTQTPRYLIKTRGQQVTLSCSPISGHRSVSWYQQTPGQGLQFLFEYFSETQRNKGNFPGRFSGRQFSNSRSEMNVSTLELGDSALYLCASSGPGRNYEQYFGPGTRLTVT.